The clone carrying this T cell receptor beta chain was found many times. Its target is unknown. One end of the junction does not line up with germline, which may come from a read error. The sample contains more than one DNA sequence encoding this CDR3. In the source study's methods: In papillary thyroid cancer, a distant-metastasis classifier was built using CDR3 differences across clinicopathological groups. TCRdb used MiXCR to call clones anew from the PCR reads. These V and J calls derive from TCRdb rather than the authors' analysis. The data contain 25,000 to 30,000 clones, approximately 15% of them singletons. This sample is drawn from a study of metastatic and nonmetastatic thyroid tumors. Study-level information: Malignant and benign thyroid patients had repertoires compared in peripheral blood and tumor or nodule tissue. Study results and limitations: A significant increase in TCR beta diversity was reportedly seen in malignant thyroid tumors relative to benign nodules, in blood and tumor.

Germline-derived CDR1 and CDR2 are LGHNA and YNFKEQ. The CDR3 consists of 14 residues. Every patient was untreated before thyroid surgery. The receptor was derived from a male donor with papillary thyroid cancer or a benign thyroid nodule (not recorded which). Some clones in this sample may be carry-over from other donors' samples. The sample comprised blood. J is TRBJ1-5 and V is TRBV4-2; 7 bases fit TRBD1. Here the CDR3 reads CASSQEKGAQPQHF. The CDR3 nucleotides read TGTGCCAGTAGCCAAGAAAAGGGGGCTCAGCCCCAGCATTTT.